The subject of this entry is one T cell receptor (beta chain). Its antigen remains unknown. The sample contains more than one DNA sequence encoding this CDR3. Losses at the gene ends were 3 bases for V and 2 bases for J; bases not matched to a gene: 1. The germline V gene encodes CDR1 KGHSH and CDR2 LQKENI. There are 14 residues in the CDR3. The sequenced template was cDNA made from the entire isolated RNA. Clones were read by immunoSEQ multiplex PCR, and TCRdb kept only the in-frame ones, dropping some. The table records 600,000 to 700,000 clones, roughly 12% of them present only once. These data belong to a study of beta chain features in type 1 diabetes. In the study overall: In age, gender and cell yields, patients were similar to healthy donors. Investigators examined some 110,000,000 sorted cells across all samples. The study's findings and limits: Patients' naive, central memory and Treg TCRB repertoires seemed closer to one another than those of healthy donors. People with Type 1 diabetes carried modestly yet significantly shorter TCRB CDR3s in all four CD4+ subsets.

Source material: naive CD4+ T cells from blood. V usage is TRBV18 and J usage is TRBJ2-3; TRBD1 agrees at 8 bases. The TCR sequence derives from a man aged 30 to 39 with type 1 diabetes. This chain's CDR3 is CASSPDRVTDTQYF. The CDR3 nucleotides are TGTGCCAGCTCACCGGACAGGGTCACAGATACGCAGTATTTT. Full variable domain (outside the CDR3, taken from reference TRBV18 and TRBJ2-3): NAGVMQNPRHLVRRRGQEARLRCSPMKGHSHVYWYRQLPEEGLKFMVYLQKENIIDESGMPKERFSAEFPKEGPSILRIQQVVRGDSAAYFCASSPDRVTDTQYFGPGTRLTVL.